Described below is a single T cell receptor (beta chain) sequence and its context. The antigen is not known. Patients aged 2 to 39 years had fewer naive T cells. Sorting split CD4+ cells into CD25-high CD127-low Tregs and CD25-low CD127-high conventional T cells. These data originate in a study of regulatory T cells. Study-wide results and limits: Regulatory T cells showed the strongest V-J pair restriction and V/J gene skewing among patient repertoires. Hydrophobic residues at CDR3 positions 6 and 7 were enriched in conventional CD4+ T cells of CD3G-deficient patients.

Amplification used 52 TRBV primers and 13 TRBJ primers. Here immunoSEQ multiplex PCR was the method, and the copy in TCRdb shows in-frame clones only, minus some. The data show approximately 37,000 clones, with approximately 91% seen just once and under 2.5% held by the top ten. V lost 4 bases to trimming and J lost 3 bases; unmatched junction nucleotides: 11. The germline V gene encodes CDR1 MDHEN and CDR2 SYDVKM. The CDR3 loop spans 18 amino acids. This clonotype originated in a person aged 18 to 30 with CD3G deficiency. The V call is TRBV28, the J call TRBJ2-5; 13 bases agree with TRBD2. What was sequenced was conventional CD4+ T cells sorted from blood. As DNA, the CDR3 is TGTGCCAGCAGTTCCCGGACTAGCGGGAGTGTAGCCGAAGAGACCCAGTACTTC. Translated, it gives CASSSRTSGSVAEETQYF.